Here is one T cell receptor beta chain with its context. The V gene's germline CDR1 is SGHAT and CDR2 FQNNGV. Between the trimmed V and J ends, which lost 4 bases and 1 base, there was a span of 13 bases. The CDR3 has 15 residues. The data belong to a study of blood T cell repertoires in COVID-19. Study details: COVID-19 samples, acute and convalescent, were from the United States, Italy and Spain. From T cells, B-cell-depleted T cells, or PBMCs came the material, which was cDNA or gDNA.

Sequencing was performed with immunoSEQ multiplex PCR; in TCRdb, only in-frame clones are kept and a portion is missing. The data contain some 35,000 clones, roughly four fifths of them singletons. V is TRBV11-2 and J is TRBJ2-5; maybe TRBD1 (5 bases). The clonotype was recovered from a man older than 75 with active or convalescent COVID-19. Sequencing was performed on peripheral blood. The DNA of the CDR3 is TGTGCCAGCAGCTATGCAGGGTCCACCCAAGAGACCCAGTACTTC. It is translated as CASSYAGSTQETQYF.